This entry describes one TCR beta chain. Its target is not known. Time point: peripheral blood 6 weeks after treatment start. Locally advanced or metastatic urothelial carcinoma was diagnosed in the patients. The data were taken from a study of PD-L1 blockade in urothelial cancer. On the study more broadly: Patients with male sex and bladder-origin urothelial cancer accounted for about nine tenths of the roughly 29 enrolled.

Only in-frame clones appear in the TCRdb table, and some are missing; sequencing was by immunoSEQ multiplex PCR. The table lists some 110,000 clones, roughly 91% of them singletons, with roughly 1.8% in the top ten. Trimming took off 3 bases at V and 6 bases at J, with 14 bases between the two ends. CDR1 and CDR2 (germline): KGHSH, LQKENI. This CDR3 is built from 15 residues. Findings and caveats of the study: Below-median pretreatment blood TCR clonality was a predictor of better survival. Blood clones associated with the tumor expanded more at 3 weeks in durable-benefit patients.

The TCR was taken from a man aged 55 to 69 with urothelial cancer. The material sequenced was PBMCs, taken around atezolizumab (anti-PD-L1) treatment. The chain carries TRBV18 and TRBJ2-2; no clear D gene. DNA of the CDR3: TGTGCCAGCTCACCTCCTACCTACGGGTCCGGGGAGCTGTTTTTT. Its translation: CASSPPTYGSGELFF.